The present TCR beta chain was sequenced within a study of T cell repertoires in cytomegalovirus infection. In TCRdb, the reads were re-called with MiXCR into one record per CDR3 protein. The table shows roughly 630,000 distinct CDR3 sequences, with approximately 24% occurring only once. On this clonotype itself: Given the absence of the conserved phenylalanine or tryptophan at the CDR3 end, a read error is likely.

The CDR3 runs to 15 residues. V was shortened by 2 bases and J by 0 bases, with 11 bases between the two germline ends. Germline values: CDR1 MNHNS, CDR2 SASEGT. This TCR was sampled from a human donor in good health (CMV status not recorded). Some clones in this sample may be carry-over from other donors' samples. This chain connects TRBV6-1 to TRBJ2-7; D perhaps matches TRBD2 (6 bases). Sequencing used CD8+ T cells from PBMCs. CDR3 loop: CASSERGTLSYEQYA. The DNA for the CDR3 is TGTGCCAGCAGTGAACGGGGGACCCTCTCCTACGAGCAGTACGCC.